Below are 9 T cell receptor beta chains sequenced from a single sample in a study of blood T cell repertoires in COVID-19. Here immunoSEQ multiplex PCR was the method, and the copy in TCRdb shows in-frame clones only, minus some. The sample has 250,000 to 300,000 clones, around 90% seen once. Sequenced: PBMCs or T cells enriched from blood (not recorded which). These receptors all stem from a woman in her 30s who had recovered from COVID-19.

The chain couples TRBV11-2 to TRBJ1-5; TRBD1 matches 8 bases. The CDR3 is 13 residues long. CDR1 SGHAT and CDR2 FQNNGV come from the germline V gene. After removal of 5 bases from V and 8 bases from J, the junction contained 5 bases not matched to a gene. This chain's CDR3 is CASSPDREEPQHF. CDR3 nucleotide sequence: TGTGCCAGCAGCCCGGACAGGGAAGAGCCCCAGCATTTT.

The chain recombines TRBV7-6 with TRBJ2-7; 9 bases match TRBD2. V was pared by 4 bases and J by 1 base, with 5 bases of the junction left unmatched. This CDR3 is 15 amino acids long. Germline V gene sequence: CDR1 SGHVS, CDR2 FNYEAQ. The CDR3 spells CASSSQAGGSYEQYF. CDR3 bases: TGTGCCAGCAGCTCACAAGCGGGAGGTTCCTACGAGCAGTACTTC.

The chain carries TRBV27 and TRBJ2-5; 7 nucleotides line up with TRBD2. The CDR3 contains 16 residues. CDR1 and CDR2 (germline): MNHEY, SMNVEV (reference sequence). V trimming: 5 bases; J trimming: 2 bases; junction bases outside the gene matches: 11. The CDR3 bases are TGTGCCAGCAGTCCCCTATTAGCAGCGGGGCAAGAGACCCAGTACTTC. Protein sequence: CASSPLLAAGQETQYF.

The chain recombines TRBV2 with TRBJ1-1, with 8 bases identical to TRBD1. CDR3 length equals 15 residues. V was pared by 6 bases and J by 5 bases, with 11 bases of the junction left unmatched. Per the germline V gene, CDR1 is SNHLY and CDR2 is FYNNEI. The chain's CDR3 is CASSIGTGLWTEAFF. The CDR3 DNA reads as TGTGCCAGCAGCATCGGGACAGGACTATGGACTGAAGCTTTCTTT.

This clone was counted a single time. CDR3 nucleotide sequence: TGTGCCAGCAGCCCCCAGGGGGCTCCCAATTCACCCCTCCACTTT. Residues: CASSPQGAPNSPLHF. The chain carries TRBV11-2 and TRBJ1-6, with TRBD1 identical over 8 bases. This CDR3 comprises 15 residues. Trimming removed 5 bases from V and 7 bases from J; junction bases left unmatched: 7. Germline CDR1 SGHAT, CDR2 FQNNGV.

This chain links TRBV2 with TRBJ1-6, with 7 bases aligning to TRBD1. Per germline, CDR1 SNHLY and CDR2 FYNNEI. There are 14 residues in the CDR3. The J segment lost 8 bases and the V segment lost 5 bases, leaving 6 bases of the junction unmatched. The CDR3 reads CASSRQGWDSPLHF. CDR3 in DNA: TGTGCCAGCAGTCGACAGGGCTGGGATTCACCCCTCCACTTT.

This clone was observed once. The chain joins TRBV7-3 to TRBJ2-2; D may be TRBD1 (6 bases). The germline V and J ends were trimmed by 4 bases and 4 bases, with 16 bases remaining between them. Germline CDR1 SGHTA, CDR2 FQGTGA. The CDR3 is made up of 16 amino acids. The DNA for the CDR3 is TGTGCCAGCAGCTCCACACCAAGAGGGGGCACCGGGGAGCTGTTTTTT. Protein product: CASSSTPRGGTGELFF.

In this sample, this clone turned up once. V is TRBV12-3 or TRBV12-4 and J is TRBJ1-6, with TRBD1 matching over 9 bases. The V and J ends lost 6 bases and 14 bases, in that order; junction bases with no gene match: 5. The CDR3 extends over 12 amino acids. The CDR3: CASSMDRGSLHF. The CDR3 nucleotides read TGTGCCAGCAGCATGGACAGGGGATCCCTCCACTTT.

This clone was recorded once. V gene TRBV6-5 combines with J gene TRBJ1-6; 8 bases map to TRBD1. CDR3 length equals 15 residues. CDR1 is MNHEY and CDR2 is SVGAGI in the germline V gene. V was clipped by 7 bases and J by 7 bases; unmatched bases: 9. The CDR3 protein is CASKAWDRKNSPLHF. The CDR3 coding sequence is TGTGCCAGCAAAGCCTGGGACAGGAAAAATTCACCCCTCCACTTT.